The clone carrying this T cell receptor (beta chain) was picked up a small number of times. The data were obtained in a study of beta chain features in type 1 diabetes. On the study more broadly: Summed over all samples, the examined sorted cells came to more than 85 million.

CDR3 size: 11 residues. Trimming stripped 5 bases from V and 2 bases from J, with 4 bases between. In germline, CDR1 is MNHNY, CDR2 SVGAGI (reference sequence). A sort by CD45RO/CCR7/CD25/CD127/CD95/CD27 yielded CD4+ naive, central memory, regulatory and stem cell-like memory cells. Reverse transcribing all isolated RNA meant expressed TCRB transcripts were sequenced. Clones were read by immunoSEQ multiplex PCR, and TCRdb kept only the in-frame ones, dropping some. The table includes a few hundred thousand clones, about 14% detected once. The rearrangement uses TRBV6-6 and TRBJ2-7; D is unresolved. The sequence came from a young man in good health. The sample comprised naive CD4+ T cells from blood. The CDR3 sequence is CASSAAYEQYF. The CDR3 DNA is TGTGCCAGCAGTGCTGCCTACGAGCAGTACTTC.